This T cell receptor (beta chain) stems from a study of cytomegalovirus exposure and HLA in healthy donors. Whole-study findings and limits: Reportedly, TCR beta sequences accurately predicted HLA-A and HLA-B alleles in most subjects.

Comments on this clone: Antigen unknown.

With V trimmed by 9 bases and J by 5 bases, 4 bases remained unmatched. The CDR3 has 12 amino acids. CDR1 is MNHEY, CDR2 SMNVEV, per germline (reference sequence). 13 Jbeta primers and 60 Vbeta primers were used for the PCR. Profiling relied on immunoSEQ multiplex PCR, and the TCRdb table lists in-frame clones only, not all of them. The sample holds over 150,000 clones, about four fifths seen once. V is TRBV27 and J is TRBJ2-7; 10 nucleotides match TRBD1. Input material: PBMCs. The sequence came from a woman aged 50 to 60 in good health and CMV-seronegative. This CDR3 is CASGQGVHEQYF. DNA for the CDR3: TGTGCCAGTGGACAGGGGGTTCACGAGCAGTACTTC.